Below, 22 T cell receptor beta chains from the same sample are listed, as sequenced in a study of blood T cell repertoires in COVID-19. Clones were read by immunoSEQ multiplex PCR, and TCRdb kept only the in-frame ones, dropping some. Among 250,000 to 300,000 clones listed, roughly 84% were seen once. The sample taken for sequencing was peripheral blood. Every receptor here comes from a woman younger than 30 with acute or convalescent COVID-19.

V usage is TRBV4-3 and J usage is TRBJ2-3; the D gene is possibly TRBD1 (5 bases). Trimming removed 0 bases at V and 6 bases at J, with 10 bases between. Germline V gene sequence: CDR1 LGHNA, CDR2 YSLEER. The CDR3 contains 14 residues. The chain's CDR3 is CASSQDRTRDTQYF. CDR3 bases: TGCGCCAGCAGCCAAGATCGGACAAGGGATACGCAGTATTTT.

The chain joins TRBV6-5 to TRBJ1-2; maybe TRBD1 (6 bases). Trimming took off 7 bases at V and 4 bases at J, with 13 bases between the two ends. The CDR3 spans 13 residues. Germline CDR1 reads MNHEY; CDR2 reads SVGAGI. This CDR3 is CASTPGGPYGYTF. The CDR3 coding sequence is TGTGCCAGCACCCCGGGGGGCCCCTATGGCTACACCTTC.

This clone was seen a few times. The V gene is TRBV7-9, the J gene TRBJ2-7; TRBD2 matches 9 bases. Germline V CDR1 and CDR2: SEHNR, FQNEAQ (reference sequence). With 3 bases clipped from V and 3 bases from J, the junction kept 3 bases outside the gene matches. The CDR3 sequence is 14 residues long. The DNA of the CDR3 is TGTGCCAGCAGCTTTAGCGGGAGCCGCTACGAGCAGTACTTC. Residues: CASSFSGSRYEQYF.

The gene calls are TRBV7-2 and TRBJ2-7; D is unclear. This CDR3 comprises 13 residues. Germline V CDR1 and CDR2: SGHTA, FQGNSA. Trimming stripped 2 bases from V and 4 bases from J, with 9 bases between. This chain's CDR3 is CASSLSLGYEQYF. In DNA form, the CDR3 reads TGTGCCAGCAGCTTAAGTCTAGGTTACGAGCAGTACTTC.

V and J are TRBV29-1 and TRBJ1-2; TRBD1 matches 8 bases. From germline, CDR1 is SQVTM and CDR2 ANQGSEA. The CDR3 is made up of 12 amino acids. After removal of 5 bases from V and 6 bases from J, the junction contained 5 bases not matched to a gene. CDR3 nucleotides: TGCAGCGTTAGGGACAGGACCGATGGCTACACCTTC. This translates into CSVRDRTDGYTF.

This clone was observed a handful of times. The chain employs TRBV7-8 and TRBJ1-3, with D perhaps matching TRBD1 (5 bases). Deletions cut 1 base from V and 2 bases from J, with 15 bases between. This CDR3 spans 17 amino acids. Germline V gene data show CDR1 as SGHVS and CDR2 as FQNEAQ. Here the CDR3 reads CASSLGSRAATGNTIYF. The CDR3 nucleotides are TGTGCCAGCAGCTTAGGGTCCAGGGCCGCTACTGGAAACACCATATATTTT.

The rearrangement links TRBV30 to TRBJ1-1; no reliable D call. In germline, CDR1 is GTSNPN, CDR2 SVGIG (reference sequence). The CDR3 covers 14 residues. V gave up 0 bases and J gave up 6 bases, with 14 bases separating them. CDR3 loop: CAWSVGTVYAEAFF. In nucleotides, the CDR3 is TGTGCCTGGAGTGTGGGCACGGTTTACGCTGAAGCTTTCTTT.

The chain couples TRBV30 to TRBJ1-5; 8 bases are shared with TRBD1. The germline CDR1 and CDR2 sequences are GTSNPN and SVGIG (reference sequence). J lost 6 bases, V lost 2 bases, and 9 bases had no gene match. The CDR3 has 15 amino acids. The CDR3 sequence is CAWSPIQGGVQPQHF. Written as DNA, the CDR3 is TGTGCCTGGAGTCCCATACAGGGGGGGGTTCAGCCCCAGCATTTT.

This clone was seen more than once but under ten times. V gene TRBV19 combines with J gene TRBJ1-5, with D perhaps matching TRBD1 (6 bases). Trimming cost V 5 bases and J 3 bases, with 8 bases left between them. Germline V CDR1 and CDR2: LNHDA, SQIVND (reference sequence). This CDR3 contains 13 residues. The CDR3 spells CASSPGHNQPQHF. CDR3 DNA: TGTGCCAGTAGTCCGGGACACAATCAGCCCCAGCATTTT.

The sample holds one count of this clone. CDR3 coding DNA: TGTGCCAGCAGCTTACAGGGGCTAAACACCTACAATGAGCAGTTCTTC. Translated: CASSLQGLNTYNEQFF. The chain combines TRBV11-2 with TRBJ2-1; possible D gene TRBD1, 6 bases. Germline CDR1 is SGHAT and CDR2 is FQNNGV. The CDR3 extends over 16 amino acids. Trimming took 2 bases from V and 2 from J, leaving 13 bases between them.

The chain joins TRBV4-1 to TRBJ2-5; 7 positions agree with TRBD2. Germline V gene lookup returns CDR1 MGHRA and CDR2 YSYEKL. The V segment lost 1 base and the J segment 2 bases; nucleotides outside the gene matches: 4. This CDR3 spans 15 amino acids. In DNA form, the CDR3 reads TGCGCCAGCAGCCAAGTGCTAGCGGAGCAAGAGACCCAGTACTTC. The encoded protein is CASSQVLAEQETQYF.

The V gene is TRBV4-1, the J gene TRBJ1-2, with a possible D match to TRBD1 (6 bases). Trimming cost V 1 base and J 3 bases, with 15 bases left between them. This CDR3 has 16 residues. Germline loops: CDR1 MGHRA, CDR2 YSYEKL. In DNA form, the CDR3 reads TGCGCCAGCAGCCAAGCAGAGACAGGAGAACACTATGGCTACACCTTC. This translates into CASSQAETGEHYGYTF.

This chain joins TRBV6-4 and TRBJ2-2, with TRBD2 identical over 12 bases. The germline V gene has CDR1 MRHNA and CDR2 SNTAGT. Germline trimming cut 8 bases from V and 4 bases from J; bases unmatched to any gene: 5. This CDR3 contains 15 residues. The CDR3 reads CASQKTSGSTGELFF. The CDR3 coding sequence is TGTGCCAGCCAAAAGACTAGCGGGAGCACCGGGGAGCTGTTTTTT.

V is TRBV9 and J is TRBJ2-1, with 13 bases matching TRBD2. The CDR3 covers 15 residues. With V trimmed by 3 bases and J by 5 bases, 2 bases remained unmatched. The V gene's germline CDR1 is SGDLS and CDR2 YYNGEE. CDR3 DNA sequence: TGTGCCAGCAGCGAGGGGACTAGCGGGGACAATGAGCAGTTCTTC. This encodes CASSEGTSGDNEQFF.

This rearrangement joins TRBV6-6 to TRBJ1-5; 9 bases line up with TRBD1. The germline gives CDR1 MNHNY, CDR2 SVGAGI (reference sequence). The CDR3 is made up of 13 amino acids. J gave up 7 bases and V 2 bases, and 0 bases lay outside the gene matches. The CDR3 loop reads CASSYGTGQPQHF. In DNA, the CDR3 is TGTGCCAGCAGTTACGGGACAGGGCAGCCCCAGCATTTT.

The chain couples TRBV7-2 to TRBJ2-3; 11 bases line up with TRBD2. V lost 2 bases and J lost 1; bases outside the gene matches: 8. The length of the CDR3 is 18 residues. Germline V CDR1 and CDR2: SGHTA, FQGNSA. In nucleotides, the CDR3 is TGTGCCAGCAGCTTAATGGGTCTAGCGGGAGGTCGCACAGATACGCAGTATTTT. Its translation: CASSLMGLAGGRTDTQYF.

The rearrangement uses TRBV7-9 and TRBJ1-1, with a possible D match to TRBD1 (5 bases). Germline V CDR1 and CDR2: SEHNR, FQNEAQ (reference sequence). Trimming shortened V by 5 bases and J by 0 bases, and 10 bases separated the two germline ends. The CDR3 totals 14 residues. This chain's CDR3 is CASSATVMNTEAFF. The CDR3 nucleotides read TGTGCCAGCAGCGCGACAGTGATGAACACTGAAGCTTTCTTT.

This clone was recorded only once. This chain connects TRBV30 to TRBJ1-2, with D unclear. The CDR3 extends over 12 amino acids. Trimming took off 3 bases at V and 7 bases at J, with 12 bases between the two ends. The germline CDR1 and CDR2 sequences are GTSNPN and SVGIG (reference sequence). The CDR3 DNA sequence: TGTGCCTGGAGGCCCGGGTATTTTGGCTACACCTTC. Amino acid sequence: CAWRPGYFGYTF.

This clone was picked up one time. V gene TRBV5-4 combines with J gene TRBJ1-5; 7 bases map to TRBD1. Trimming removed 4 bases from V and 5 bases from J; junction bases left unmatched: 6. The CDR3 has 14 amino acids. Germline assignment: CDR1 SGHNT and CDR2 YYREEE (reference sequence). The DNA for the CDR3 is TGTGCCAGCAGCCGTGGGACAGTCTATCAGCCCCAGCATTTT. Protein: CASSRGTVYQPQHF.

The rearrangement uses TRBV10-2 and TRBJ2-3, with 10 bases fitting TRBD1. There are 16 residues in the CDR3. V gave up 3 bases and J gave up 1 base; unmatched junction bases: 4. Looked up from germline, CDR1 is WSHSY and CDR2 is SAAADI. CDR3 residues: CASSDVGTGGTDTQYF. The CDR3 DNA follows: TGCGCCAGCAGTGATGTCGGGACAGGGGGCACAGATACGCAGTATTTT.

This clone was picked up a small number of times. The chain has TRBV19 and TRBJ2-7; no clear D. Per germline, CDR1 LNHDA and CDR2 SQIVND (reference sequence). The CDR3 extends over 13 amino acids. The V and J ends lost 0 bases and 2 bases respectively, with 5 bases between them. CDR3 protein: CASSIDVAYEQYF. The CDR3 coding sequence is TGTGCCAGTAGTATAGATGTCGCCTACGAGCAGTACTTC.

The CDR3 protein is CASSQTGLGSPLHF. The CDR3 nucleotides are TGTGCCAGCAGCCAAACAGGGTTGGGTTCACCCCTCCACTTT. The chain has TRBV14 and TRBJ1-6, with D tentatively TRBD1 (6 bases). Trimming shortened V by 2 bases and J by 9 bases, and 11 bases separated the two germline ends. This CDR3 region has 14 residues. The germline CDR1 and CDR2 sequences are SGHDN and FVKESK.